This TCR beta chain was identified in a study of naive and memory T cell subsets. This CDR3 region has 15 residues. V was shortened by 1 base and J by 0 bases, with 11 bases between the two germline ends. Germline V gene lookup returns CDR1 SGDLS and CDR2 YYNGEE. Both TRBC1 and TRBC2 were covered by a beta constant-region primer of two equimolar oligonucleotides. Ligation attached a single-stranded oligonucleotide with a 12-nucleotide UMI and the SP2 primer to the cDNA 3' end. Four rounds of PCR amplified the ligated cDNA using nested alpha and beta constant-region primers plus SP2. MiXCR, applied by TCRdb to the UMI-ligation and nested PCR reads, yields one record per CDR3 protein. The top ten clones hold 22% of a sample with more than 35,000 distinct CDR3 sequences, roughly 15% of them seen once. This clonotype occurred a few times.

The origin of this receptor is a human donor in good health. Source material: effector memory CD4+ T cells from blood. Subset of the sample: effector memory, CD45RA- CD27-. The chain recombines TRBV9 with TRBJ2-7, with D perhaps TRBD1 (6 bases). The CDR3 loop is CASSVSRDISYEQYF. The CDR3 DNA is TGTGCCAGCAGCGTAAGCAGGGACATCTCCTACGAGCAGTACTTC.